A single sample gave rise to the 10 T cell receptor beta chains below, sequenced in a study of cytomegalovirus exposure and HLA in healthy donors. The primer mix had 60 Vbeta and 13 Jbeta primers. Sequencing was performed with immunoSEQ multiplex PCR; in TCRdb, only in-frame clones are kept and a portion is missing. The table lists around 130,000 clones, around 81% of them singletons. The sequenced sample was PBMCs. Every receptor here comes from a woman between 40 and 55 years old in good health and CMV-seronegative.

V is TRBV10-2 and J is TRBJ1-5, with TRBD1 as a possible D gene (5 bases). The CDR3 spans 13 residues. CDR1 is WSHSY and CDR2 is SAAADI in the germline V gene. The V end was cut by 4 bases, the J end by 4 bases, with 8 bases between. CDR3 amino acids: CASSGQLNQPQHF. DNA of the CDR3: TGCGCCAGCAGTGGACAGCTGAATCAGCCCCAGCATTTT.

The CDR3 sequence: CASSQDRGQGALNTEAFF. CDR3 in DNA: TGCGCCAGCAGCCAAGATAGGGGACAGGGGGCTTTGAACACTGAAGCTTTCTTT. The rearrangement joins TRBV4-1 to TRBJ1-1, with 12 bases lining up with TRBD1. This CDR3 is built from 18 residues. The junction had 5 bases not matched to a gene; V was cut back by 0 bases and J by 0 bases. The germline gives CDR1 MGHRA, CDR2 YSYEKL.

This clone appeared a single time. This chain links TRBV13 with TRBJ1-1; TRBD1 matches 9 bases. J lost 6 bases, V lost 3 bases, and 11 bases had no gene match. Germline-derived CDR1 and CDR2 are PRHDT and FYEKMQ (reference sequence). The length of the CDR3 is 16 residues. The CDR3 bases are TGTGCCAGCAGCTTCATATTACAGGGGGCGAAGGCTGAAGCTTTCTTT. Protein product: CASSFILQGAKAEAFF.

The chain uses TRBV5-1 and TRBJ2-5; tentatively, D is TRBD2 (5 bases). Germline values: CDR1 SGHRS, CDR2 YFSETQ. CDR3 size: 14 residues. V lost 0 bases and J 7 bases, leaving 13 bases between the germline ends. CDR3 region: CASSLDTEAGTQYF. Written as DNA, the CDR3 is TGCGCCAGCAGCTTGGACACGGAGGCGGGGACCCAGTACTTC.

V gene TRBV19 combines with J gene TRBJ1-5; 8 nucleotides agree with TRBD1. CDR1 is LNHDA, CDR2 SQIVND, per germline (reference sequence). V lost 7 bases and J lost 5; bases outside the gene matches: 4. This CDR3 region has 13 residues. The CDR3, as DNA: TGTGCCAGTAAAAGCAGGGGGCATCAGCCCCAGCATTTT. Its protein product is CASKSRGHQPQHF.

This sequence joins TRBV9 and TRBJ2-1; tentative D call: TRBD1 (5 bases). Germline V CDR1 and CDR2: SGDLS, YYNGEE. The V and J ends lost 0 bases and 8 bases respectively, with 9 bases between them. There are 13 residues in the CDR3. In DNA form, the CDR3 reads TGTGCCAGCAGCGTAGGGCTAGGGGATGAGCAGTTCTTC. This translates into CASSVGLGDEQFF.

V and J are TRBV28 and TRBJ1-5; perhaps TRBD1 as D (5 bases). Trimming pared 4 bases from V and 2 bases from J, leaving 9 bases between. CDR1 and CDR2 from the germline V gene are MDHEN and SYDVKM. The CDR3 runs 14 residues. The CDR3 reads CASSSGYGNQPQHF. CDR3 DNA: TGTGCCAGCAGTTCAGGGTACGGCAATCAGCCCCAGCATTTT.

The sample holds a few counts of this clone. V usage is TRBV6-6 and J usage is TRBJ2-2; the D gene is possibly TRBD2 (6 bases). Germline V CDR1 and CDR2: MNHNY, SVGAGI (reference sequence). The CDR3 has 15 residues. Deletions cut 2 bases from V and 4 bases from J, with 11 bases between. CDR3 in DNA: TGTGCCAGCAGTTACGGGGGGTCGGGCACCGGGGAGCTGTTTTTT. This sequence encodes CASSYGGSGTGELFF.

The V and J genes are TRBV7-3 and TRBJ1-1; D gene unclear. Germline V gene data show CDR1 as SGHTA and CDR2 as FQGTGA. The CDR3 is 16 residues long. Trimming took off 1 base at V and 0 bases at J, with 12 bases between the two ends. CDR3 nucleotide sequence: TGTGCCAGCAGCTTAAGCAATACTGGTATGAACACTGAAGCTTTCTTT. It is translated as CASSLSNTGMNTEAFF.

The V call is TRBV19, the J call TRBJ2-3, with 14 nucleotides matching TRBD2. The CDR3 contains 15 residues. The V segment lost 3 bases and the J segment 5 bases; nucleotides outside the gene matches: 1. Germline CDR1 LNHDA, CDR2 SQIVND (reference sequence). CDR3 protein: CASSIGTSGRDTQYF. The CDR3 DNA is TGTGCCAGTAGTATTGGGACTAGCGGGAGAGATACGCAGTATTTT.